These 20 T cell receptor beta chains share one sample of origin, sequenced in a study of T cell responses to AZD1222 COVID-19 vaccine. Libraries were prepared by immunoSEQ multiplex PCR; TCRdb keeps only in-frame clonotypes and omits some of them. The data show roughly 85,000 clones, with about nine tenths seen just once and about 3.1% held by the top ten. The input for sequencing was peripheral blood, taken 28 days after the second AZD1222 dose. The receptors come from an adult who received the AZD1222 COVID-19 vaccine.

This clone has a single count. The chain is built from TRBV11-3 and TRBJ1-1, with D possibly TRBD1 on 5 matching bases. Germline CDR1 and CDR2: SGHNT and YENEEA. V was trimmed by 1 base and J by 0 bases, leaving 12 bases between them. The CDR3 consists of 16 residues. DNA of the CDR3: TGTGCCAGCAGCTTAGGGGAGACAGCTATGAACACTGAAGCTTTCTTT. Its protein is CASSLGETAMNTEAFF.

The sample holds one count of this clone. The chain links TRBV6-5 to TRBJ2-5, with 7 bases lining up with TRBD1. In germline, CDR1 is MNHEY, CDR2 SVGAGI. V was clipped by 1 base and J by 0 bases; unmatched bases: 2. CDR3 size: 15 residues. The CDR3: CASSYWGTDQETQYF. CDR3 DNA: TGTGCCAGCAGTTACTGGGGGACAGACCAAGAGACCCAGTACTTC.

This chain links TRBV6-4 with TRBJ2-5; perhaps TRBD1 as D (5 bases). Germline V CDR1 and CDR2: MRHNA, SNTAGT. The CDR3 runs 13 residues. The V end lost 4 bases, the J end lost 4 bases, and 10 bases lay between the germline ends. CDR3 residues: CASSVWQGETQYF. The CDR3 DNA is TGTGCCAGCAGTGTGTGGCAGGGAGAGACCCAGTACTTC.

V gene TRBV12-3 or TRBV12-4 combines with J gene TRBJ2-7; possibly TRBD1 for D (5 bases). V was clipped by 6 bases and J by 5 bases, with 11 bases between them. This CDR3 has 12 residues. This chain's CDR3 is CASSLGADEQYF. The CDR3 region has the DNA TGTGCCAGCAGCCTAGGGGCCGACGAGCAGTACTTC.

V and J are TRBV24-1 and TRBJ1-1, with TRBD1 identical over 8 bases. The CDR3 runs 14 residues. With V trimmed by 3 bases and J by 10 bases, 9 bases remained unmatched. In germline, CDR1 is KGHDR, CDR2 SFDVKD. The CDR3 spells CATSDQDRDGGAFF. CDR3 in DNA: TGTGCCACCAGTGATCAGGACAGGGATGGGGGAGCTTTCTTT.

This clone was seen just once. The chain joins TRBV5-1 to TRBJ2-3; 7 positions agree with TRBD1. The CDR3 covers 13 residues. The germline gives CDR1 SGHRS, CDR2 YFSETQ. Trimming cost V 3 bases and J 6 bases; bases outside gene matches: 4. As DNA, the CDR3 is TGCGCCAGCAGCTATACAGGGGCGGATACGCAGTATTTT. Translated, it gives CASSYTGADTQYF.

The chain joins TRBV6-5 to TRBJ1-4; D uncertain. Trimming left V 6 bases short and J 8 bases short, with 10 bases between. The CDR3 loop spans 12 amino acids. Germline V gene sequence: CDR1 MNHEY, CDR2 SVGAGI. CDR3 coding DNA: TGTGCCAGCAGGACCCGCAACGAAAAACTGTTTTTT. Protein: CASRTRNEKLFF.

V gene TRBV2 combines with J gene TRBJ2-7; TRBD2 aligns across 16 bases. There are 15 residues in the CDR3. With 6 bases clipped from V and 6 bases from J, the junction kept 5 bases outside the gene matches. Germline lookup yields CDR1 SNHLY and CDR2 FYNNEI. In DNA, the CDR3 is TGTGCCAGCAGAGGGACTAGCGGGGGGGCGTCCGAGCAGTACTTC. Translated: CASRGTSGGASEQYF.

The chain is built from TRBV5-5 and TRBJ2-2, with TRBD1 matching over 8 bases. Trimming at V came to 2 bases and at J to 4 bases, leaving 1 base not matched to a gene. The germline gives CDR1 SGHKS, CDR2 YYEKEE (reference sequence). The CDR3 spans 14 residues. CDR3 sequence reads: CASSFGQGTGELFF. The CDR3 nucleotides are TGTGCCAGCAGCTTTGGACAGGGCACCGGGGAGCTGTTTTTT.

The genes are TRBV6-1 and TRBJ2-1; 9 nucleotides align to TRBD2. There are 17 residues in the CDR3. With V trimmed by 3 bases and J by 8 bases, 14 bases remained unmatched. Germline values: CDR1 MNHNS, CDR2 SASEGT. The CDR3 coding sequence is TGTGCCAGCAGTGAGACCCATAGCGGGAGCGGCGGCTATGAGCAGTTCTTC. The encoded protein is CASSETHSGSGGYEQFF.

The CDR3 here is CASRPGGRNIQYF. The CDR3 DNA reads TGTGCCAGCAGACCCGGGGGCCGGAACATTCAGTACTTC. This chain joins TRBV28 and TRBJ2-4; either TRBD1 or TRBD2 may fit D (6 bases each). Germline V gene data show CDR1 as MDHEN and CDR2 as SYDVKM. This CDR3 is 13 amino acids long. Trimming removed 6 bases at V and 7 bases at J, with 13 bases between.

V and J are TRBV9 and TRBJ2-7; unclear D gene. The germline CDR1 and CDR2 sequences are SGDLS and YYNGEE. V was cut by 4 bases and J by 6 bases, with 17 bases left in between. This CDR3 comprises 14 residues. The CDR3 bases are TGTGCCAGCAGCTTAGGCCCCGGCGGCCCCGAGCAGTACTTC. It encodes CASSLGPGGPEQYF.

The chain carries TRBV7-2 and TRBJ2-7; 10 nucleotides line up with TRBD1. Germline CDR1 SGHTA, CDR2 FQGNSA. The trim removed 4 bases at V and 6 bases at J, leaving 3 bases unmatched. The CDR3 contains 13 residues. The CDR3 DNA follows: TGTGCCAGCAGCTCGGGACAGGGGATCGAGCAGTACTTC. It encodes CASSSGQGIEQYF.

The CDR3 DNA sequence: TGTGCCAGCAGCCCGTCAACACGGATTAATGAAAAACTGTTTTTT. It encodes CASSPSTRINEKLFF. V usage is TRBV7-9 and J usage is TRBJ1-4, with D unresolved. V gave up 5 bases and J gave up 4 bases, with 14 bases separating them. The CDR3 extends over 15 amino acids. Germline CDR1 and CDR2: SEHNR and FQNEAQ (reference sequence).

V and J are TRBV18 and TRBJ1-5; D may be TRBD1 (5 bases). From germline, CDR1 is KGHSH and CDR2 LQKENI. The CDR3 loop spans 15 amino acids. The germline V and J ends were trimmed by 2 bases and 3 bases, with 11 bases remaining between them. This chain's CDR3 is CASSPNQGSNQPQHF. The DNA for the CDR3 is TGTGCCAGCTCACCAAACCAGGGTTCCAATCAGCCCCAGCATTTT.

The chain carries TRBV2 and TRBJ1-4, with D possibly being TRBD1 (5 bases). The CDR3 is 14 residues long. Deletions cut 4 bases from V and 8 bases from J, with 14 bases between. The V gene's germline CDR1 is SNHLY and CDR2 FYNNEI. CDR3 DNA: TGTGCCAGCAGTGCAACCAGGGTAGGAGAAAAACTGTTTTTT. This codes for CASSATRVGEKLFF.

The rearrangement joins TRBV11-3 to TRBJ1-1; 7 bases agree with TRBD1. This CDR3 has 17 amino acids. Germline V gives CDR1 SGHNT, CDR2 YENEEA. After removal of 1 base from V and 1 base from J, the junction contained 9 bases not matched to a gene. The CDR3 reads CASSLGGGGTANTEAFF. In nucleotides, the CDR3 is TGTGCCAGCAGCTTAGGAGGGGGGGGGACAGCGAACACTGAAGCTTTCTTT.

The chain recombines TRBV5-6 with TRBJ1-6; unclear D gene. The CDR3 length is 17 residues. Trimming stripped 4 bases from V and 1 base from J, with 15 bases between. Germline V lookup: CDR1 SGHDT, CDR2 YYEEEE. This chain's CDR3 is CASSQTMTRSYNSPLHF. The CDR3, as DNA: TGTGCCAGCAGCCAAACCATGACTCGTTCCTATAATTCACCCCTCCACTTT.

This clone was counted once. DNA of the CDR3: TGTGCCAGCAGCAAATGGACAGGGGCATTGGGCTACACCTTC. Translating gives CASSKWTGALGYTF. The chain combines TRBV21-1 with TRBJ1-2; TRBD1, the D gene given by the table, was not confirmed from the DNA. TRBV21-1 is described as a pseudogene. This CDR3 is 14 amino acids long.

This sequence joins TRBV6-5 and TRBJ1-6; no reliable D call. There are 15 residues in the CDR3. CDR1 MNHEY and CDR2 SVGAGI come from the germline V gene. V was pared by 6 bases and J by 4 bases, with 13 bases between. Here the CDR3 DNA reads TGTGCCAGCAGCCCCCCCCCGCAGTATAATTCACCCCTCCACTTT. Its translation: CASSPPPQYNSPLHF.